The entry below describes one TCR beta chain. This CDR3 spans 14 amino acids. The germline CDR1 and CDR2 sequences are MDHEN and SYDVKM. The trim removed 6 bases at V and 0 bases at J, leaving 0 bases unmatched. The data belong to a study of blood T cell repertoires in COVID-19. Profiled with immunoSEQ multiplex PCR; TCRdb holds only in-frame clones, not every one. The data contain more than 120,000 clones, about 91% of them singletons. The clonotype was recovered from a woman aged 50 to 60 with acute or convalescent COVID-19. The chain recombines TRBV28 with TRBJ1-4; 8 nucleotides match TRBD1. Sequencing was carried out using peripheral blood. As DNA, the CDR3 is TGTGCCAGCAGACAGGGGGCAACTAATGAAAAACTGTTTTTT. This translates into CASRQGATNEKLFF.